Given below is one TCR beta chain in context. This sample is drawn from a study of regulatory T cells in long-lasting Graves disease. The TCR beta library used iRepertoire HTBI primers with Arm-PCR amplification of CDR3. Via MiXCR, TCRdb re-called the multiplex PCR reads, giving one row per CDR3 protein. The sample holds over 500,000 distinct CDR3 sequences, approximately 15% seen once. Time point noted: newly diagnosed GD, antithyroid drugs for less than 3 months. PBMC RNA was the source of the TCR library. Trimming removed 6 bases from V and 3 bases from J; junction bases left unmatched: 10. The CDR3 is 16 amino acids. Germline-derived CDR1 and CDR2 are KGHDR and SFDVKD. The sample also formed part of further work on T cells in Graves' hyperthyroidism and ophthalmopathy. That investigation notes: Orbital computed tomography and thyroid ultrasound, together with serum TRAb and thyroxine and clinical symptoms, were used for diagnoses.

The V gene is TRBV24-1, the J gene TRBJ2-1; 7 bases align to TRBD1. This TCR was sampled from a woman in her twenties or thirties with Graves disease. The sample in question was peripheral blood mononuclear cells (PBMCs), obtained at new diagnosis, from a patient treated with antithyroid drugs. CDR3 in amino acids: CATSTRTTGSYNEQFF. CDR3 nucleotide sequence: TGTGCCACCAGTACTCGAACGACAGGGAGCTACAATGAGCAGTTCTTC.